One sample yielded the 27 T cell receptor beta chains listed below, sequenced in a study of response to subunit inactivated influenza vaccine. TCRdb used MiXCR to reprocess the RT-PCR reads, holding one entry per CDR3 protein. This sample has around 570,000 distinct CDR3 sequences; around 10% occur once, and the top ten carry roughly 9.6%. These records were also assigned to another study, of T cells expressing NK-cell markers. As that report states: Libraries used 5'RACE template switching adding universal primer site and UMIs.

Here the sequenced sample was PBMCs from blood, taken on the day of vaccination. These receptor sequences come from a man aged 50 to 59 who received an inactivated influenza vaccine.

The sample holds a few counts of this clonotype. The V and J genes are TRBV7-2 and TRBJ2-3, with D unclear. The V gene's germline CDR1 is SGHTA and CDR2 FQGNSA. The CDR3 sequence is 13 residues long. V lost 7 bases to trimming and J lost 1 base, with 9 bases between them. The CDR3 DNA reads TGTGCCAGCAAAGTGGACGGCACAGATACGCAGTATTTT. Amino acids: CASKVDGTDTQYF.

This clonotype was seen many times. This chain connects TRBV7-2 to TRBJ1-2; D is undetermined. Germline-derived CDR1 and CDR2 are SGHTA and FQGNSA. This CDR3 spans 14 amino acids. The ends were cut back, 3 bases at V and 3 bases at J, with 11 bases in the middle. CDR3 in amino acids: CASSFISTDYGYTF. The CDR3 coding sequence is TGTGCCAGCAGCTTTATCAGTACAGACTATGGCTACACCTTC.

The V call is TRBV12-3 or TRBV12-4, the J call TRBJ2-7; D not resolved. V was shortened by 1 base and J by 4 bases, with 8 bases between the two germline ends. CDR3 length: 13 residues. CDR3 nucleotides: TGTGCCAGCAGTTTAGTATCGCGTTACGAGCAGTACTTC. Translating it yields CASSLVSRYEQYF.

The CDR3 DNA reads as TGTGCCAGCAGACTGGATAGCTCCTACAATGAGCAGTTCTTC. Protein product: CASRLDSSYNEQFF. V is TRBV6-4 and J is TRBJ2-1; D is ambiguous. This CDR3 has 14 amino acids. CDR1 MRHNA and CDR2 SNTAGT come from the germline V gene. The germline V and J ends were trimmed by 6 bases and 0 bases, with 9 bases remaining between them.

The V call is TRBV29-1, the J call TRBJ2-1, with D hard to call. This CDR3 comprises 15 residues. V lost 2 bases to trimming and J lost 0 bases, with 11 bases between them. Per the germline V gene, CDR1 is SQVTM and CDR2 is ANQGSEA. The CDR3 reads CSVETRLSSYNEQFF. The CDR3 DNA reads TGCAGCGTTGAAACTCGCCTAAGCTCCTACAATGAGCAGTTCTTC.

The genes are TRBV7-1 and TRBJ1-2, with D perhaps TRBD1 (5 bases). TRBV7-1 is identified as an open reading frame with a role that is uncertain. V lost 5 bases and J 6 bases, leaving 19 bases between the germline ends. The CDR3 length is 15 residues. The CDR3, as DNA: TGTGCCAGCAGCGCAAGGACTGGGGCTTCGGATGGCTACACCTTC. It codes for CASSARTGASDGYTF.

This clonotype was recorded at least ten times. This chain uses TRBV2 with TRBJ1-1; D possibly corresponds to TRBD1 (6 bases). The CDR3 spans 15 residues. The germline CDR1 and CDR2 sequences are SNHLY and FYNNEI. The ends were cut back, 6 bases at V and 11 bases at J, with 25 bases in the middle. The CDR3 loop reads CASSWAGERSMWAFF. Here the CDR3 DNA reads TGTGCCAGCAGCTGGGCAGGGGAAAGGTCGATGTGGGCTTTCTTT. Drawing the rest from reference TRBV2 and TRBJ1-1, the complete variable domain is EPEVTQTPSHQVTQMGQEVILRCVPISNHLYFYWYRQILGQKVEFLVSFYNNEISEKSEIFDDQFSVERPDGSNFTLKIRSTKLEDSAMYFCASSWAGERSMWAFFGQGTRLTVV.

This clonotype was picked up a small number of times. The V gene is TRBV5-1, the J gene TRBJ2-5; 8 nucleotides align to TRBD2. The CDR3 loop spans 17 amino acids. CDR1 is SGHRS, CDR2 YFSETQ, per germline. The ends lost 3 bases at V and 5 bases at J; junction bases unmatched: 15. This CDR3 reads CASSSGVSGGRSETQYF. The CDR3 region has the DNA TGCGCCAGCAGCTCAGGAGTGAGTGGCGGGAGGAGCGAGACCCAGTACTTC.

The chain has TRBV4-3 and TRBJ2-7; D not resolved. In germline, CDR1 is LGHNA, CDR2 YSLEER. V was shortened by 0 bases and J by 0 bases, with 6 bases between the two germline ends. This CDR3 has 14 amino acids. CDR3 residues: CASSQEPFSYEQYF. As DNA, the CDR3 is TGCGCCAGCAGCCAAGAGCCGTTCTCCTACGAGCAGTACTTC.

The gene calls are TRBV4-2 and TRBJ2-1; possible D gene TRBD1, 6 bases. V was cut by 0 bases and J by 4 bases, with 10 bases left in between. The CDR3 is 15 amino acids. In germline, CDR1 is LGHNA, CDR2 YNFKEQ. The CDR3 region is CASSQDGDKYNEQFF. CDR3 DNA sequence: TGTGCCAGCAGCCAAGATGGGGACAAGTACAATGAGCAGTTCTTC.

This clonotype was seen a handful of times. The J gene is TRBJ2-5, the V gene TRBV10-3; D remains ambiguous. This CDR3 is 14 amino acids long. V dropped 1 base and J dropped 2 bases, with 8 bases sitting between them. Germline CDR1 ENHRY, CDR2 SYGVKD. CDR3 sequence (DNA): TGTGCCATCAGTGAGTGGGCTAGTCAAGAGACCCAGTACTTC. It is translated as CAISEWASQETQYF.

As regards this clonotype: This may stem from a read error, because a much larger clone lies one nucleotide away. J is TRBJ2-3 and V is TRBV2, with D uncertain. From germline, CDR1 is SNHLY and CDR2 FYNNEI. CDR3 size: 15 residues. The V gene lost 3 bases and the J gene lost 6 bases, with 16 bases spanning the gap. This chain's CDR3 is CASSEDLRGWDTQYF. The CDR3, as DNA: TGTGCCAGCAGTGAGGATCTTCGCGGATGGGATACGCAGTATTTT.

This clonotype came up many times. J is TRBJ2-2 and V is TRBV6-5; no definite D call. The CDR3 sequence is 16 residues long. Trimming shortened V by 0 bases and J by 3 bases, and 11 bases separated the two germline ends. CDR1 is MNHEY, CDR2 SVGAGI, per germline. The CDR3 nucleotides are TGTGCCAGCAGTTACTCGTTAACAGTCTACACCGGGGAGCTGTTTTTT. Translation: CASSYSLTVYTGELFF.

This sequence joins TRBV5-1 and TRBJ2-1; D possibly corresponds to TRBD1 (6 bases). The V gene's germline CDR1 is SGHRS and CDR2 YFSETQ. This CDR3 has 13 amino acids. V shed 1 base and J shed 7 bases, with 9 bases lying between them. The CDR3 sequence is CASSLWDNNEQFF. The CDR3 nucleotides are TGCGCCAGCAGCTTGTGGGACAATAATGAGCAGTTCTTC. Based on the CDR3 plus reference TRBV5-1 and TRBJ2-1, the full variable domain is KAGVTQTPRYLIKTRGQQVTLSCSPISGHRSVSWYQQTPGQGLQFLFEYFSETQRNKGNFPGRFSGRQFSNSRSEMNVSTLELGDSALYLCASSLWDNNEQFFGPGTRLTVL.

This sequence joins TRBV19 and TRBJ2-2; tentatively, D is TRBD1 (5 bases). The V gene lost 7 bases and the J gene lost 0 bases, with 12 bases spanning the gap. Germline V gene data show CDR1 as LNHDA and CDR2 as SQIVND (reference sequence). The CDR3 covers 15 residues. The CDR3 sequence is CASMQGPANTGELFF. DNA for the CDR3: TGTGCCAGTATGCAGGGCCCTGCGAACACCGGGGAGCTGTTTTTT.

This clonotype has a handful of counts. The chain is built from TRBV6-2 or TRBV6-3 and TRBJ2-7; possibly TRBD2 for D (6 bases). The CDR3 extends over 14 amino acids. Germline CDR1 and CDR2: MNHEY and SVGEGT. V was pared by 10 bases and J by 5 bases, with 21 bases between. The CDR3 here is CATSRDSPSHEQYF. CDR3 in DNA: TGTGCCACAAGCCGGGACTCTCCAAGCCACGAGCAGTACTTC.

This clonotype has just a few counts. The chain couples TRBV5-6 to TRBJ2-7, with D perhaps matching TRBD2 (6 bases). The germline CDR1 and CDR2 sequences are SGHDT and YYEEEE. The CDR3 totals 14 residues. Trimming cost V 0 bases and J 3 bases, with 10 bases left between them. CDR3 sequence reads: CASSLGTTYYEQYF. CDR3 coding DNA: TGTGCCAGCAGCTTGGGGACTACCTACTACGAGCAGTACTTC.

This clonotype was counted only a few times. V usage is TRBV12-3 or TRBV12-4 and J usage is TRBJ2-3, with TRBD2 matching over 8 bases. This CDR3 has 16 residues. Trimming cost V 6 bases and J 3 bases; bases outside gene matches: 11. The CDR3 DNA reads as TGTGCCAGCAGCCTCTCAGCGGGAGTGTATACAGATACGCAGTATTTT. It yields the protein CASSLSAGVYTDTQYF.

This clonotype occurred many times. The CDR3 loop reads CASSPRSGELFF. The CDR3 DNA reads TGTGCCAGCAGCCCCAGATCCGGGGAGCTGTTTTTT. This chain uses TRBV11-3 with TRBJ2-2; no definite D call. Germline V gene sequence: CDR1 SGHNT, CDR2 YENEEA. V shed 5 bases and J shed 6 bases, with 7 bases lying between them. CDR3 size: 12 residues.

This clonotype was seen a handful of times. The rearrangement links TRBV29-1 to TRBJ2-7; TRBD2 aligns across 10 bases. Germline V gives CDR1 SQVTM, CDR2 ANQGSEA. This CDR3 comprises 15 residues. With V trimmed by 0 bases and J by 4 bases, 6 bases remained unmatched. Here the CDR3 reads CSVEDLASGRYEQYF. CDR3 DNA sequence: TGCAGCGTTGAAGATTTGGCTAGCGGGAGATACGAGCAGTACTTC.

This clonotype was detected ten times or more. This chain connects TRBV19 to TRBJ2-7, with 9 bases that match TRBD1. Germline-derived CDR1 and CDR2 are LNHDA and SQIVND (reference sequence). V shed 5 bases and J 1 base; nucleotides not matched to a gene: 6. This CDR3 region has 15 residues. In DNA form, the CDR3 reads TGTGCCAGTAGTCAACCGGGACAGGGATCCTACGAGCAGTACTTC. As protein: CASSQPGQGSYEQYF. The full variable domain, rest sourced from reference TRBV19 and TRBJ2-7, is DGGITQSPKYLFRKEGQNVTLSCEQNLNHDAMYWYRQDPGQGLRLIYYSQIVNDFQKGDIAEGYSVSREKKESFPLTVTSAQKNPTAFYLCASSQPGQGSYEQYFGPGTRLTVT.

This clonotype has a handful of counts. V is TRBV7-2 and J is TRBJ2-1; TRBD1 aligns across 7 bases. The CDR3 consists of 15 residues. Germline trimming cut 6 bases from V and 4 bases from J; bases unmatched to any gene: 9. Germline V lookup: CDR1 SGHTA, CDR2 FQGNSA. In DNA, the CDR3 is TGTGCCAGCAGTACACAGGGGTTAGGGTACAATGAGCAGTTCTTC. This sequence encodes CASSTQGLGYNEQFF.

This clonotype has just a few counts. The rearrangement links TRBV6-4 to TRBJ2-3; 15 bases match TRBD2. The CDR3 extends over 16 amino acids. CDR1 and CDR2 from the germline V gene are MRHNA and SNTAGT. V trimming: 5 bases; J trimming: 10 bases; junction bases outside the gene matches: 10. CDR3 in DNA: TGTGCCAGCAGTCCCTGGACTAGCGGGGGGGCCCATCCGCAGTATTTT. Protein product: CASSPWTSGGAHPQYF.

The chain links TRBV5-6 to TRBJ1-2; tentative D call: TRBD1 (6 bases). Trimming took off 3 bases at V and 4 bases at J, with 10 bases between the two ends. This CDR3 contains 13 residues. Germline V CDR1 and CDR2: SGHDT, YYEEEE. CDR3 protein: CASSYREGYGYTF. CDR3 sequence (DNA): TGTGCCAGCAGCTACAGGGAAGGCTATGGCTACACCTTC.

This clonotype was counted a few times. The chain has TRBV20-1 and TRBJ2-7; the match to TRBD2 covers 14 bases. Germline-derived CDR1 and CDR2 are DFQATT and SNEGSKA (reference sequence). Losses at the gene ends were 6 bases for V and 5 bases for J; bases not matched to a gene: 6. CDR3 length: 14 residues. The CDR3 DNA reads TGCAGTGCGATAGGGACTAGCGGGAGCCACGAGCAGTACTTC. Amino acids: CSAIGTSGSHEQYF.

This chain joins TRBV9 and TRBJ2-7; D tentatively fits TRBD1 or TRBD2 (5 bases each). CDR3 size: 13 residues. V dropped 3 bases and J dropped 4 bases, with 11 bases sitting between them. Per germline, CDR1 SGDLS and CDR2 YYNGEE. The CDR3 is CASSASEGYEQYF. In DNA, the CDR3 is TGTGCCAGCAGCGCCTCAGAGGGGTACGAGCAGTACTTC.

The chain couples TRBV4-2 to TRBJ2-7; 10 bases agree with TRBD1. The germline gives CDR1 LGHNA, CDR2 YNFKEQ. The V segment lost 1 base and the J segment 13 bases; nucleotides outside the gene matches: 4. The length of the CDR3 is 12 residues. CDR3 in DNA: TGTGCCAGCAGCCAAGGCGACAGGGGGCTTTACTTC. Its protein is CASSQGDRGLYF.